Listed below are T cell receptor beta chains from one sample, sequenced in a study of T-cell memory formation after mild COVID-19. MiXCR, run by TCRdb on the 5' RACE reads, gives a single entry per CDR3 protein. This sample has fewer than 200,000 distinct CDR3 sequences, with roughly 13% found just once. The sample was PBMCs or a T cell subset sorted from them (not recorded which). All receptors come from a man between 18 and 35 years old who had mild COVID-19 (a few samples of this study predate the infection). Cell type and time point are not known. Both conserved end residues are part of each CDR3. Rows may omit the clone size; those that give it use once, few, many or a size class.

length: 14
size: NA
J: TRBJ1-5
V: TRBV2
CDR3: CASSAGGTLQPQHF

length: 13
size: NA
J: TRBJ2-7
V: TRBV20-1
CDR3: CSARTSRGVEQYF

length: 14
size: many
J: TRBJ1-4
V: TRBV9
CDR3: CASSVRSSNEKLFF

length: 13
size: few
J: TRBJ1-2
V: TRBV7-9
CDR3: CASSLQGFTGYTF

length: 14
size: few
J: TRBJ1-4
V: TRBV25-1
CDR3: CASSESQGDEKLFF

length: 16
size: once
J: TRBJ2-1
V: TRBV24-1
CDR3: CATSDLVGSSYNEQFF

length: 17
size: few
J: TRBJ2-1
V: TRBV12-5
CDR3: CASGLVPGPTRSNEQFF

length: 16
size: NA
J: TRBJ1-3
V: TRBV5-1
CDR3: CASSFWFRVSGNTIYF

length: 13
size: NA
J: TRBJ2-1
V: TRBV6-1
CDR3: CASSEPGVSEQFF

length: 14
size: few
J: TRBJ2-2
V: TRBV15
CDR3: CAIGQGEFAGELFF

length: 15
size: NA
J: TRBJ2-4
V: TRBV7-8
CDR3: CASSLDLATGNIQYF

length: 14
size: NA
J: TRBJ2-5
V: TRBV5-1
CDR3: CASSPSGGQETQYF

length: 17
size: NA
J: TRBJ2-3
V: TRBV4-2
CDR3: CASSQGSGGAGTDTQYF

length: 11
size: few
J: TRBJ1-2
V: TRBV18
CDR3: CASSPRYGYTF

length: 17
size: few
J: TRBJ1-5
V: TRBV7-2
CDR3: CASSLGGGPYSNQPQHF

length: 11
size: NA
J: TRBJ1-2
V: TRBV7-9
CDR3: CASSLAGGYTF

length: 18
size: NA
J: TRBJ2-3
V: TRBV5-1
CDR3: CASSSGASGGTLTDTQYF

length: 15
size: few
J: TRBJ1-4
V: TRBV15
CDR3: CATSAERQGVEELFF

length: 15
size: NA
J: TRBJ2-2
V: TRBV11-2
CDR3: CASSLFSGDHGELFF

length: 13
size: many
J: TRBJ1-1
V: TRBV5-1
CDR3: CASSFQENTEAFF

length: 13
size: many
J: TRBJ2-3
V: TRBV15
CDR3: CATSRDRPDTQYF

length: 16
size: few
J: TRBJ2-2
V: TRBV9
CDR3: CASSVDPQINTGELFF

length: 15
size: NA
J: TRBJ2-1
V: TRBV20-1
CDR3: CSAKRLATTVNEQFF

length: 11
size: few
J: TRBJ1-1
V: TRBV12-3/TRBV12-4
CDR3: CASSHAGEAFF

length: 15
size: few
J: TRBJ2-3
V: TRBV20-1
CDR3: CSANILARGTDTQYF

length: 14
size: NA
J: TRBJ2-1
V: TRBV7-9
CDR3: CASSLASSYNEQFF

length: 11
size: NA
J: TRBJ2-7
V: TRBV27
CDR3: CASSLGNEQYF

length: 13
size: NA
J: TRBJ2-7
V: TRBV12-3/TRBV12-4
CDR3: CASSSTGPREQYF

length: 18
size: few
J: TRBJ1-6
V: TRBV19
CDR3: CASLLRWDPTEIRSPLHF

length: 14
size: NA
J: TRBJ2-5
V: TRBV5-1
CDR3: CASSLGPGQETQYF

length: 14
size: few
J: TRBJ2-2
V: TRBV5-1
CDR3: CASSQMRGPGELFF

length: 15
size: few
J: TRBJ1-2
V: TRBV14
CDR3: CASSRTQGARSGYTF

length: 16
size: NA
J: TRBJ2-2
V: TRBV4-1
CDR3: CASSQARGIGTGELFF

length: 14
size: few
J: TRBJ1-5
V: TRBV12-3/TRBV12-4
CDR3: CASSRGRGNQPQHF

length: 17
size: NA
J: TRBJ2-7
V: TRBV5-1
CDR3: CASSRTPAGTNTYEQYF

length: 13
size: once
J: TRBJ2-5
V: TRBV11-3
CDR3: CASNRGGLQTQYF

length: 13
size: NA
J: TRBJ2-7
V: TRBV12-3/TRBV12-4
CDR3: CASSFNRESEQYF

length: 14
size: NA
J: TRBJ2-3
V: TRBV7-3
CDR3: CASSLPGVTDTQYF

length: 14
size: NA
J: TRBJ2-5
V: TRBV12-3/TRBV12-4
CDR3: CASSPTGGVGTQYF

length: 14
size: few
J: TRBJ2-1
V: TRBV12-3/TRBV12-4
CDR3: CASSLGGAQMGQFF

length: 12
size: NA
J: TRBJ1-2
V: TRBV23-1
CDR3: CASKVQGEGYTF

length: 12
size: NA
J: TRBJ2-2
V: TRBV6-5
CDR3: CASSSSTGELFF

length: 12
size: NA
J: TRBJ2-5
V: TRBV6-5
CDR3: CASRGARETQYF

length: 14
size: NA
J: TRBJ1-2
V: TRBV20-1
CDR3: CSARRAATNYGYTF

length: 15
size: NA
J: TRBJ1-1
V: TRBV5-4
CDR3: CASSLDPGRWTEAFF

length: 14
size: many
J: TRBJ1-1
V: TRBV5-1
CDR3: CASSTGQGNTEAFF

length: 12
size: NA
J: TRBJ2-1
V: TRBV5-4
CDR3: CASSVPNNEQFF

length: 14
size: few
J: TRBJ1-2
V: TRBV20-1
CDR3: CSASGGQANYGYTF

length: 14
size: few
J: TRBJ1-6
V: TRBV20-1
CDR3: CSARDPAGSSPLHF